This TCR beta chain was recovered during a study of molecular identifiers for immune sequencing clone quantification. TCRdb processed the PCR reads anew with MiXCR; each CDR3 protein has one entry. The sample lists around 65,000 distinct CDR3 sequences, roughly 18% occurring once. CDR1 is MNHNS, CDR2 SASEGT, per germline. The CDR3 extends over 16 amino acids. The junction had 10 bases not matched to a gene; V was cut back by 2 bases and J by 8 bases. This receptor was obtained from a human donor in good health. Some libraries in this study had Jurkat cell RNA spiked in. The chain combines TRBV6-1 with TRBJ2-1, with 9 bases fitting TRBD1. Sequenced: naive CD8+ T cells from blood, with Jurkat cell RNA spiked in. The sample's subset: FACS-sorted CD8+CD4-CCR7+CD45RA+ naive T cells. CDR3 nucleotide sequence: TGTGCCAGCAGTGAAATAATCAACAGGGGGCATGATGAGCAGTTCTTC. The encoded protein is CASSEIINRGHDEQFF.